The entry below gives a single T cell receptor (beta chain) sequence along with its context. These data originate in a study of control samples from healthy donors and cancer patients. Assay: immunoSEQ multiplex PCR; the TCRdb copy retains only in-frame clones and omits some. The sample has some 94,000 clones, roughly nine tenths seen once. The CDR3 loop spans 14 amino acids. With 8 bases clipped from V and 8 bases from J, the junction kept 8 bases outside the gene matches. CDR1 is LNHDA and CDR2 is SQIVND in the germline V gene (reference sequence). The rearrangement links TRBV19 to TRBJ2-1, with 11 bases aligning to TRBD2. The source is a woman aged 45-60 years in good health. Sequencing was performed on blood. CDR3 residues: CASGSGRALDEQFF. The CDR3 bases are TGTGCCAGTGGTAGCGGGAGGGCCTTGGATGAGCAGTTCTTC.